The clone carrying this T cell receptor beta chain has more than one count but fewer than ten. The target antigen is unknown. Different DNA sequences within this sample yield the same CDR3. The source of the sample is a study of beta chain features in type 1 diabetes. Overall study: Patients and healthy donors were similar in age, gender and cell yields.

Expressed TCRB transcripts were sequenced, since all the RNA that had been isolated was reverse transcribed. Assay used: immunoSEQ multiplex PCR; TCRdb lists only in-frame clones, some missing. The sample records 300,000 or so clones, about 13% being singletons. CDR1 and CDR2 (germline): KGHSH, LQKENI. The CDR3 sequence is 15 residues long. V lost 3 bases and J lost 4; bases outside the gene matches: 3. Overall study results and limits: In type 1 diabetes patients, VDJ junctions had fewer insertions; deletions at these junctions were more frequent. Within the patient group, naive, central memory and Treg TCRB repertoires appeared more similar to each other than within healthy donors. Moderately but significantly shorter TCRB CDR3s were found in Type 1 diabetes patients in all four CD4+ subsets.

The sequencing input was naive CD4+ T cells from blood. The rearrangement uses TRBV18 and TRBJ2-1; TRBD2 agrees at 10 bases. The TCR was taken from a man aged 25 to 45 with type 1 diabetes. The CDR3 nucleotides read TGTGCCAGCTCACCTCTAGCGGGAGTGTACAATGAGCAGTTCTTC. This translates into CASSPLAGVYNEQFF.